This T cell receptor (beta chain) was sequenced during a study of T cell repertoires in aging, cancer and after chemotherapy. Study summary: Donor ages fell into six groups from 30 or younger up to 70 or older.

The CDR3 spans 14 residues. CDR1 is SEHNR and CDR2 is FQNEAQ in the germline V gene (reference sequence). V lost 5 bases and J 3 bases, leaving 13 bases between the germline ends. Peripheral blood genomic DNA, not sorted cells or RNA, was the template. Study observations and caveats: In healthy donors, age-related TCR diversity loss mainly reflected lost richness.

Multiplex touch-down PCR with TRB-A/B primers amplified rearranged V-D-J TRB sequences. TCRdb redid the calling of the multiplex PCR reads with MiXCR, one entry per CDR3 protein. The data show about 4,900 distinct CDR3 sequences, more than 30% seen once. Regarding this clonotype: As yet, its antigen is unknown.

The specimen was blood. This sequence joins TRBV7-9 and TRBJ1-1, with unresolved D. The clonotype was recovered from a human donor with a blood cancer. The CDR3 loop reads CASSPERIYTEAFF. In DNA, the CDR3 is TGTGCCAGCAGCCCGGAGAGGATCTACACTGAAGCTTTCTTT.